The clone carrying this T cell receptor beta chain was seen a few times. The antigen is not known. The data stem from a study of blood T cells in healthy people across ages. A second PCR of 7 to 11 cycles used a sample-barcoded 5' primer and a J-beta primer mix. Each CDR3 protein gets one entry after TCRdb re-called the 5' RACE reads with MiXCR. The sample records approximately 1,700,000 distinct CDR3 sequences, roughly two fifths being singletons. The J segment lost 0 bases and the V segment lost 5 bases, leaving 16 bases of the junction unmatched. Germline CDR1 SGHAT, CDR2 FQNNGV. The CDR3 is made up of 20 amino acids. Whole-study results and caveats: Among T cells, TCR beta diversity per million cells dropped roughly linearly as age rose.

The V and J genes are TRBV11-2 and TRBJ2-1; 10 nucleotides line up with TRBD2. The sequence was obtained from a human donor in good health. The sample was blood. The CDR3 region has the DNA TGTGCCAGCAGCATGCGAGTAGCGGGGGGCCCTCCCCGCTCCTACAATGAGCAGTTCTTC. Translation: CASSMRVAGGPPRSYNEQFF.